The clone carrying this T cell receptor (beta chain) was detected a few times. The CDR3 is made up of 17 amino acids. J lost 6 bases, V lost 3 bases, and 13 bases had no gene match. Germline CDR1 is KGHSH and CDR2 is LQKENI. RNA transcripts were the template for amplifying TCR beta CDR3 regions. Primed by the HTBI set, a first-round RT-PCR was run on the TCR CDR3. TCRdb used MiXCR to reprocess the multiplex PCR reads, holding one entry per CDR3 protein. The table has approximately 400,000 distinct CDR3 sequences, 18% seen once. Inclusion characteristics of ophthalmopathy patients comprised a Clinical Activity Score of at least 3, a NOSPECS grade of at least 4, and duration under 3 months. The data were taken from a study of T cells in Graves' hyperthyroidism and ophthalmopathy.

The J gene is TRBJ2-3, the V gene TRBV18, with 9 bases fitting TRBD1. The clonotype comes from a man aged 18 to 30 with Graves' ophthalmopathy. Sample: blood. The CDR3 sequence: CASSPGGQGPRWDTQYF. The CDR3 DNA sequence: TGTGCCAGCTCACCCGGAGGACAGGGGCCGCGTTGGGATACGCAGTATTTT. Together with reference TRBV18 and TRBJ2-3, the CDR3 gives the full variable domain: NAGVMQNPRHLVRRRGQEARLRCSPMKGHSHVYWYRQLPEEGLKFMVYLQKENIIDESGMPKERFSAEFPKEGPSILRIQQVVRGDSAAYFCASSPGGQGPRWDTQYFGPGTRLTVL.